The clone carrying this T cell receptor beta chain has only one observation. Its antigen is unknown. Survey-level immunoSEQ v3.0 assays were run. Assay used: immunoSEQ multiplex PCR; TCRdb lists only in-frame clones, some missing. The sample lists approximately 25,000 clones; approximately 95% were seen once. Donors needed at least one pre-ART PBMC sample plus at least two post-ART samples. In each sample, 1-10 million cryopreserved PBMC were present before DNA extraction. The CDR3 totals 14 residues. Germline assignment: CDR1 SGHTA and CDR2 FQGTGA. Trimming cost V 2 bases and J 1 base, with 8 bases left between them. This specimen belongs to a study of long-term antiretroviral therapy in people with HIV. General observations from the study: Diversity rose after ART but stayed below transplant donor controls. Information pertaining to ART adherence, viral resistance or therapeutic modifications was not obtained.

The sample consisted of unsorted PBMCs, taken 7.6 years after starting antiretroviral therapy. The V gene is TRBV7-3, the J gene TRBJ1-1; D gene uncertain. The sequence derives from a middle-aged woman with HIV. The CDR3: CASSLSAGNTEAFF. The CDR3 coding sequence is TGTGCCAGCAGCTTATCGGCCGGGAACACTGAAGCTTTCTTT.